This is a list of T cell receptor beta chains from one sample in a study of T-cell memory formation after mild COVID-19. TCRdb called the 5' RACE reads again in MiXCR, with one record for every CDR3 protein. The sample comprises under 600,000 distinct CDR3 sequences, roughly 21% of which are singletons, and around 8.4% rests with the top ten. The sample taken for sequencing was PBMCs or a T cell subset sorted from them (not recorded which). The receptors were sampled from an adult woman who had mild COVID-19 (a few samples of this study predate the infection). Cell type and time point are not known. Both conserved end residues are part of each CDR3. A D gene is named only where the DNA matches it firmly. Expanded clones are given a class, and other clones once, few, many or no size at all.

size: many; V: TRBV7-8; D: TRBD1; J: TRBJ1-2; DNA: TGTGCCAGCAGCTTAGTCGACAGGGGTAATGGCTACACCTTC; CDR3: CASSLVDRGNGYTF
size: .; V: TRBV2; D: .; J: TRBJ2-3; DNA: TGTGCCAGCAGCGACCGGGCCCAGAAGGGCACAGATACGCAGTATTTT; CDR3: CASSDRAQKGTDTQYF
size: many; V: TRBV9; D: .; J: TRBJ2-1; DNA: TGTGCCAGCAGCGCACAAGGGAGCCCGGCGGGATTCAATGAGCAGTTCTTC; CDR3: CASSAQGSPAGFNEQFF
size: .; V: TRBV6-5; D: .; J: TRBJ1-4; DNA: TGTGCCACTCAATGGAGGTTTGGTGAAAAACTGTTTTTT; CDR3: CATQWRFGEKLFF
size: many; V: TRBV7-7; D: .; J: TRBJ2-7; DNA: TGTGCTAGCAGCTTAGCCCCGGACGGATCCTACGAGCAGTACTTC; CDR3: CASSLAPDGSYEQYF
size: few; V: TRBV5-1; D: .; J: TRBJ1-3; DNA: TGCGCCAGCAGCCCCTCCGACAGATCGTCTGGAAACACCATATATTTT; CDR3: CASSPSDRSSGNTIYF
size: .; V: TRBV4-3; D: .; J: TRBJ2-1; DNA: TGCGCCATCAGCCAAGACCTCGTCAATGAGCAGTTCTTC; CDR3: CAISQDLVNEQFF
size: .; V: TRBV18; D: TRBD2; J: TRBJ2-3; DNA: TGTGCCAGCTCACCATCAGGAGCGGGGACCGCCACAGATACGCAGTATTTT; CDR3: CASSPSGAGTATDTQYF
size: .; V: TRBV5-1; D: .; J: TRBJ2-7; DNA: TGCGCCAGCAGCCCCGGGACATCTCCGTCCTACGAGCAGTACTTC; CDR3: CASSPGTSPSYEQYF
size: few; V: TRBV7-9; D: TRBD2; J: TRBJ2-5; DNA: TGTGCCAGCAGACCGCGGACTAGCGGCATACTGGAGACCCAGTACTTC; CDR3: CASRPRTSGILETQYF
size: .; V: TRBV13; D: TRBD1; J: TRBJ2-2; DNA: TGTGCCAGCAGCCCGACCGGGACAGTGACCGGGGAGCTGTTTTTT; CDR3: CASSPTGTVTGELFF
size: many; V: TRBV7-2; D: TRBD2; J: TRBJ2-3; DNA: TGTGCCAGCAGCCGGGGAGGGAGCACAGATACGCAGTATTTT; CDR3: CASSRGGSTDTQYF
size: few; V: TRBV5-4; D: .; J: TRBJ2-7; DNA: TGTGCCAGCAGCTCGCGTGGGGACATGAACGAGCAGTACTTC; CDR3: CASSSRGDMNEQYF
size: many; V: TRBV7-2; D: .; J: TRBJ2-2; DNA: TGTGCCAGCAGCTTCGGACAGAACACCGGGGAGCTGTTTTTT; CDR3: CASSFGQNTGELFF
size: .; V: TRBV7-8; D: .; J: TRBJ1-2; DNA: TGTGCCAGCAGCCCAGGGTGGGCACAACACTATGGCTACACCTTC; CDR3: CASSPGWAQHYGYTF
size: .; V: TRBV25-1; D: TRBD2; J: TRBJ2-7; DNA: TGTGCCAGCAGTGGTCTAGCGGGAGAACCCGACGAGCAGTACTTC; CDR3: CASSGLAGEPDEQYF
size: .; V: TRBV7-8; D: .; J: TRBJ2-1; DNA: TGTGCCAGCAGCTTTGGGGGCCGACAGTTCTTC; CDR3: CASSFGGRQFF
size: few; V: TRBV16; D: TRBD1; J: TRBJ1-2; DNA: TGTGCCAGCAGCCAATCGGGACAGGGTTATGGCTACACCTTC; CDR3: CASSQSGQGYGYTF